This T cell receptor (beta chain) originates from a study of blood T cell repertoires in COVID-19. Study details: From T cells, B-cell-depleted T cells, or PBMCs came the material, which was cDNA or gDNA.

Study processing details: Scientists estimated how many nucleated cells there were by amplifying reference gene primers. TCRdb's copy holds only in-frame clones and misses some; the assay was immunoSEQ multiplex PCR. D and trimming come from the DNA, and the V and J calls and clone size come from that table. The repertoire includes about 170,000 clones, about 88% of them detected once, and 7% sits in the top ten. The receptor comes from a woman aged 80 or over in a cohort sampled during active or convalescent COVID-19. The specimen was peripheral blood.

The CDR3 is CASSMAGGGNQPQHF. The CDR3 bases are TGTGCCAGTAGTATGGCAGGAGGCGGCAATCAGCCCCAGCATTTT. This rearrangement joins TRBV19 to TRBJ1-5; D is uncertain. The germline CDR1 and CDR2 sequences are LNHDA and SQIVND (reference sequence). V lost 3 bases, J lost 2 bases, and 11 bases lay in between. The length of the CDR3 is 15 residues.